Listed here is a single T cell receptor beta chain. The data are from a study of blood T cell repertoires in COVID-19. Study information: Researchers got acute and convalescent COVID-19 samples from the United States, Italy and Spain. T cells, B-cell-depleted T cells, or PBMCs supplied cDNA or gDNA.

CDR1 is KGHDR, CDR2 SFDVKD, per germline. J lost 5 bases, V lost 4 bases, and 15 bases had no gene match. This CDR3 contains 19 residues. As processed by the authors: The authors estimated nucleated cell counts from reference gene primer amplification. Produced via immunoSEQ multiplex PCR; TCRdb's table is partial and in-frame only. That table furnishes V, J and clone size, whereas the DNA furnished D and trimming. This sample yields about 62,000 clones, of which around 84% are seen a single time; more than 0.8% belongs to the top ten. The sequence was obtained from a man between 65 and 85 years old with acute or convalescent COVID-19. The sequencing sample was made of peripheral blood. J is TRBJ2-3 and V is TRBV24-1, with TRBD2 matching over 12 bases. CDR3 DNA sequence: TGTGCCACCAGTGACCGGCGGACTAGCGGGAAGATATACGGAGATACGCAGTATTTT. Its translation is CATSDRRTSGKIYGDTQYF.